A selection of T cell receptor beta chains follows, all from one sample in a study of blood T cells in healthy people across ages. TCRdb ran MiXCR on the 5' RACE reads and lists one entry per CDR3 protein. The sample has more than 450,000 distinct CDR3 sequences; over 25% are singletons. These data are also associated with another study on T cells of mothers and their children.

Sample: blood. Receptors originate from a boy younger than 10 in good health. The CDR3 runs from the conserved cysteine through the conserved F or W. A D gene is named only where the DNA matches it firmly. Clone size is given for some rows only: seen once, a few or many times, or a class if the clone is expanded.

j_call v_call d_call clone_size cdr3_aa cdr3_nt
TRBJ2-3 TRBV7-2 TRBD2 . CAGAGVPSLQYF TGTGCCGGGGCGGGGGTCCCTTCTTTGCAGTATTTT
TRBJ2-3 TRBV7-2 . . CASSQAYTQYF TGTGCCAGCAGCCAGGCATATACGCAGTATTTT
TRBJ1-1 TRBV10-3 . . CAISAAGRAEAFF TGTGCCATCAGTGCGGCAGGAAGGGCTGAAGCTTTCTTT
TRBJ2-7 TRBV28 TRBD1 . CASSDGQGDEQYF TGTGCCAGCAGCGACGGACAGGGTGACGAGCAGTACTTC
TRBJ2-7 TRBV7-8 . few CASSSGPIYEQYF TGTGCCAGCAGCTCAGGGCCCATATACGAGCAGTACTTC
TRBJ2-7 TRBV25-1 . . CASSEWDINYEQYF TGTGCCAGCAGTGAATGGGACATTAACTACGAGCAGTACTTC
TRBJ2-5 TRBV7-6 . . CASSRDGTFISQETQYF TGTGCCAGCAGCAGGGACGGGACATTCATTTCACAAGAGACCCAGTACTTC
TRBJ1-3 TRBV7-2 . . CASSLEGGSGNTIYF TGTGCCAGCAGCTTAGAAGGTGGCTCTGGGAACACCATATATTTT
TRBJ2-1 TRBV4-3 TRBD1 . CASSQRDSGSEQFF TGCGCCAGCAGCCAACGGGACAGTGGAAGTGAGCAGTTCTTC
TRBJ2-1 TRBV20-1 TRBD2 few CSALNLAGGDNEQFF TGCAGTGCCCTAAACCTAGCGGGGGGAGACAATGAGCAGTTCTTC
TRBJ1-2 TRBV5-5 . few CASSFSVFDYGYTF TGTGCCAGCAGCTTTTCTGTGTTCGACTATGGCTACACCTTC
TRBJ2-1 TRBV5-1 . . CASSLGEPLNEQFF TGCGCCAGCAGCTTGGGGGAGCCTCTCAATGAGCAGTTCTTC
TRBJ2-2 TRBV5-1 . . CASSGGLNTGELFF TGCGCCAGCAGCGGCGGACTGAACACCGGGGAGCTGTTTTTT
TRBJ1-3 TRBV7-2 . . CASSRRENSGNTIYF TGTGCCAGCAGCCGCAGGGAGAACTCTGGAAACACCATATATTTT
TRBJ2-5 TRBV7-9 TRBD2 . CASSRLAGGRETQYF TGTGCCAGCAGCCGACTAGCGGGGGGCCGGGAGACCCAGTACTTC
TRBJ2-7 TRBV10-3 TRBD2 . CAISGGLAGVVREQYF TGTGCCATCAGTGGGGGACTAGCGGGAGTGGTTCGCGAGCAGTACTTC
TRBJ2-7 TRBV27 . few CASSLFGGEQYF TGTGCCAGCAGTTTATTTGGGGGCGAGCAGTACTTC
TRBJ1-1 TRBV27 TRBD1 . CAVNQGQGYTEAFF TGTGCCGTTAATCAGGGACAGGGGTACACTGAAGCCTTCTTT
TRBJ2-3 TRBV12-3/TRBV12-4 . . CASSDHSSDTQYF TGTGCCAGCAGCGACCATAGCTCAGATACGCAGTATTTT
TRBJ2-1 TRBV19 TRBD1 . CASSLDRGQDEQFF TGTGCCAGTAGTCTAGACAGGGGTCAGGATGAGCAGTTCTTC
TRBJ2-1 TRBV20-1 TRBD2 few CSAMREYSYNEQFF TGCAGTGCCATGCGGGAGTACTCCTACAATGAGCAGTTCTTC
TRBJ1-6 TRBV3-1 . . CASSQGRNSPLHF TGTGCCAGCAGCCAGGGGCGGAATTCACCCCTCCACTTT
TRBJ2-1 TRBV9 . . CASSLKPLPLRKSSYNEQFF TGTGCCAGCAGCCTCAAACCCCTACCGCTGCGGAAAAGCTCCTACAATGAGCAGTTCTTC
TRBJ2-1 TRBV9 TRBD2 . CASSSGGPGNEQFF TGTGCCAGCAGTAGCGGGGGGCCTGGCAATGAGCAGTTCTTC
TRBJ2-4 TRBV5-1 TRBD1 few CASSPPTGGAAKNIQYF TGCGCCAGCAGCCCCCCTACAGGGGGCGCCGCCAAAAACATTCAGTACTTC
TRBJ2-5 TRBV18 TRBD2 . CASSPGTSGETQYF TGTGCCAGCTCACCCGGGACTAGCGGGGAGACCCAGTACTTC
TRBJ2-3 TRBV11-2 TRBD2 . CASSLMRGGLNTQYF TGTGCCAGCAGCTTAATGCGGGGGGGCCTTAATACGCAGTATTTT
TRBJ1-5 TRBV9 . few CASSVAPQDRPQHF TGTGCCAGCAGCGTAGCCCCCCAAGATCGGCCCCAGCATTTT
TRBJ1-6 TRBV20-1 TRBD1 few CSAQGQYYNSPLHF TGCAGTGCGCAGGGACAGTACTATAATTCACCCCTCCACTTT
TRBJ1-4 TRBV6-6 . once CASNRDGGAVSEKLFF TGTGCCAGCAACAGGGACGGGGGGGCAGTCTCCGAAAAACTGTTTTTT
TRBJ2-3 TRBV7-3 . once CASSSSHNTDTQYF TGTGCCAGCAGCTCGTCCCACAACACAGATACGCAGTATTTT
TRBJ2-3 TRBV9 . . CASSPREMRGWSTDTQYF TGTGCCAGCAGCCCCCGAGAGATGCGGGGATGGAGCACAGATACGCAGTATTTT
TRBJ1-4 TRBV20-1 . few CSAPDRFNEKLFF TGCAGTGCCCCTGACAGGTTTAATGAAAAACTGTTTTTT
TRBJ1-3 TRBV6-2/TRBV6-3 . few CASSLRMGNTIYF TGTGCCAGCAGTCTTCGGATGGGAAACACCATATATTTT
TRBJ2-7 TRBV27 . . CASSLQEGYEQYF TGTGCCAGCAGTTTGCAGGAGGGCTACGAGCAGTACTTC
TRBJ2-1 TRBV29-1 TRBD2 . CSVAGLAYNEQFF TGCAGCGTTGCTGGACTAGCATACAATGAGCAGTTCTTC
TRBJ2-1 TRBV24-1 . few CATSDFGGSEQFF TGTGCCACCAGTGATTTTGGAGGGTCTGAGCAGTTCTTC
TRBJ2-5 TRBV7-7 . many CASSRNREGETQYF TGTGCTAGCAGCCGTAACAGGGAAGGAGAGACCCAGTACTTC
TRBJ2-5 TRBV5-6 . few CASSFLGPLSWETQYF TGTGCCAGCAGCTTTCTGGGGCCCCTCAGCTGGGAGACCCAGTACTTC
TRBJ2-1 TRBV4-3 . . CASSQASEAYNEQFF TGCGCCAGCAGCCAAGCTAGCGAAGCCTACAATGAGCAGTTCTTC
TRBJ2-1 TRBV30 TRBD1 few CAWSPGTADEQFF TGTGCCTGGAGTCCCGGGACAGCGGATGAGCAGTTCTTC